The clone carrying this T cell receptor beta chain was picked up a small number of times. No antigen is known for it. The sample comes from a study of vaccination and CD4 T cells after COVID-19. Whole-study context: Median draw time for post-COVID samples was under 120 days post-diagnosis (range 35 to 161). In culture, cells were exposed to overlapping spike peptides from SARS-CoV-2, HCoV-NL63, HCoV-OC43 and HCoV-229E.

CDR1 and CDR2 from the germline V gene are ENHRY and SYGVKD. The V and J ends lost 2 bases and 9 bases, in that order; junction bases with no gene match: 11. This CDR3 is built from 16 residues. Cultured CD4+ T cell DNA was sequenced using the Oncomine TCR Beta short-read assay. TCRdb re-called the PCR reads through MiXCR, storing one row per CDR3 protein. The table has about 20,000 distinct CDR3 sequences, 35% to 40% seen once; the top ten hold under 20%. Documented treatment: roughly 10-day PBMC culture with coronavirus spike peptide pools or control peptides (ViraFEST assay). This receptor was identified in a human donor who received a COVID-19 vaccine. The specimen was CD4+ T cells from blood, cultured in vitro, collected before SARS-CoV-2 vaccination. The chain employs TRBV10-3 and TRBJ2-3; 10 nucleotides align to TRBD1. CDR3 sequence (DNA): TGTGCCATCAGTGAGGGGAGGGGACAGGGGTTGGAGACGCAGTATTTT. Amino acids: CAISEGRGQGLETQYF.